This T cell receptor (beta chain) was sequenced in a study of graft-versus-host responses after intestinal transplantation. The wider study: Recipients obtained multivisceral, liver-intestinal, or isolated intestinal transplants. The recipients all started with anti-thymocyte globulin induction and then took tacrolimus and steroids for 3 to 4 years.

The length of the CDR3 is 16 residues. The ends were cut back, 5 bases at V and 0 bases at J, with 14 bases in the middle. Points from the study as a whole: Clonal ratios of graft-versus-host to host-versus-graft in allografts were high for patients exhibiting graft-donor T cell macrochimerism.

This clone was detected only a few times. Repertoires were generated with immunoSEQ multiplex PCR, while TCRdb's copy carries only in-frame clones and drops some. In the table there are 5,100 or so clones, 25% to 30% of which are singletons. Co-plated with around 200,000 CFSE-labeled responder cells were around 200,000 irradiated, violet-dye-labeled stimulator cells. After the reaction, the investigators sorted the proliferating CFSE-low CD3+CD4+ and CD3+CD8+ responders. The sequence came from a human patient who received an intestinal transplant. The gene calls are TRBV7-1 and TRBJ2-1, with D possibly called TRBD1 or TRBD2 (5 bases each). TRBV7-1 qualifies as an ORF whose function is uncertain. The input for sequencing was alloreactive CD8+ T cells from a mixed lymphocyte reaction culture, taken before intestinal transplant. The subset is: CFSE-low proliferating T cells sorted from approximately six-day pre-transplant mixed lymphocyte reaction (GvH or HvG direction). The CDR3 protein is CASSRDPRSSYNEQFF. CDR3 coding DNA: TGTGCCAGCAGCCGGGACCCCCGGAGCTCCTACAATGAGCAGTTCTTC.